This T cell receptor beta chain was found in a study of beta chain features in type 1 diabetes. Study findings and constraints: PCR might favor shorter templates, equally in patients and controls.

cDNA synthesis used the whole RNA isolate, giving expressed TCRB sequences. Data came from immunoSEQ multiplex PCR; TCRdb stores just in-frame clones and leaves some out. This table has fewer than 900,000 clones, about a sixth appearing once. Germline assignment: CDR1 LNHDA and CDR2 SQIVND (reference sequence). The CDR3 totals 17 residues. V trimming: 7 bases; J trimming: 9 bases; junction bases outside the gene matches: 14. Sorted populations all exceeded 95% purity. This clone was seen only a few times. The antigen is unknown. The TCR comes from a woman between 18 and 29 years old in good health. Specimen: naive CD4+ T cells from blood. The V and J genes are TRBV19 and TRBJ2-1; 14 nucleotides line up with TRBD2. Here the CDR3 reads CASKPLTGTSGSGEQFF. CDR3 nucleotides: TGTGCCAGTAAGCCCCTTACCGGGACTAGCGGGAGTGGTGAGCAGTTCTTC. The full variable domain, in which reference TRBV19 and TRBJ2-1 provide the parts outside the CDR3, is DGGITQSPKYLFRKEGQNVTLSCEQNLNHDAMYWYRQDPGQGLRLIYYSQIVNDFQKGDIAEGYSVSREKKESFPLTVTSAQKNPTAFYLCASKPLTGTSGSGEQFFGPGTRLTVL.